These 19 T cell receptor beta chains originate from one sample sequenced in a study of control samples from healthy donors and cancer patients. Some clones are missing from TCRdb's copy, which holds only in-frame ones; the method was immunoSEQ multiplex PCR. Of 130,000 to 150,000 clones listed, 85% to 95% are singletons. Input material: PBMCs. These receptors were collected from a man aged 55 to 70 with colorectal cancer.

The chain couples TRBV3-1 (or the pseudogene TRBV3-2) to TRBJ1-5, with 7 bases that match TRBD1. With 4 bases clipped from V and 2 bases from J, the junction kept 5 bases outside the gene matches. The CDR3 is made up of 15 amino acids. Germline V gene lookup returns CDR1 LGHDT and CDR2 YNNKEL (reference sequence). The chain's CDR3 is CASSPGGAGNQPQHF. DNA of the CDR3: TGTGCCAGCAGCCCAGGGGGGGCGGGCAATCAGCCCCAGCATTTT.

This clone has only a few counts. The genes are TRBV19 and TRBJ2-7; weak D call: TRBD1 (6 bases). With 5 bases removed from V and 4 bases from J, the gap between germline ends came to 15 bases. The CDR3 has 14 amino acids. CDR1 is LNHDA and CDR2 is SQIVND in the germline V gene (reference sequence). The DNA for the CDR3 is TGTGCCAGTAGTTCCAGGGGCGGGTTGTACGAGCAGTACTTC. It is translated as CASSSRGGLYEQYF.

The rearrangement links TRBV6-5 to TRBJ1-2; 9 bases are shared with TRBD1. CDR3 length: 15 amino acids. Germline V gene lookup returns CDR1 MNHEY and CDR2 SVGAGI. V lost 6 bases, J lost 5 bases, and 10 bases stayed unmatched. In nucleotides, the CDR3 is TGTGCCAGCAGAACCGAATCGACAGGGGGATATGGCTACACCTTC. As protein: CASRTESTGGYGYTF.

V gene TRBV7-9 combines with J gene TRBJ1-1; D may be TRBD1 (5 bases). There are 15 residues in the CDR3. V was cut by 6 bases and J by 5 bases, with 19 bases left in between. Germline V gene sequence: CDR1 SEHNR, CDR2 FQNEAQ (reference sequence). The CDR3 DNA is TGTGCCAGCAGGGGGTGGCAGGGAAGTTGGACTGAAGCTTTCTTT. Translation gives CASRGWQGSWTEAFF.

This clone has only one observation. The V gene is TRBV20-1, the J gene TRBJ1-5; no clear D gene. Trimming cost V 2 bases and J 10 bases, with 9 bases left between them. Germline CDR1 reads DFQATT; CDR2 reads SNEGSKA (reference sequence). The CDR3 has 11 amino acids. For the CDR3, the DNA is TGCAGTGCTAGACAGTATGGCCCCCAGCATTTT. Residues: CSARQYGPQHF.

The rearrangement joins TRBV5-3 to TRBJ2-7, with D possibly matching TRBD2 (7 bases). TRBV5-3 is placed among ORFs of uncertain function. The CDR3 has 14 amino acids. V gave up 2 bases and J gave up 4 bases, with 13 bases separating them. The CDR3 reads CARSLSGEGYEQYF. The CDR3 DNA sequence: TGTGCCAGAAGCTTATCAGGGGAGGGGTACGAGCAGTACTTC.

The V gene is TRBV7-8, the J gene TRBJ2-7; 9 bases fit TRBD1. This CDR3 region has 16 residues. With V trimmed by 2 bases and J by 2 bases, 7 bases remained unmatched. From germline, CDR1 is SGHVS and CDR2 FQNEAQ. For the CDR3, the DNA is TGTGCCAGCAGCTTACCCTCGACAGGGGGTACCTACGAGCAGTACTTC. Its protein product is CASSLPSTGGTYEQYF.

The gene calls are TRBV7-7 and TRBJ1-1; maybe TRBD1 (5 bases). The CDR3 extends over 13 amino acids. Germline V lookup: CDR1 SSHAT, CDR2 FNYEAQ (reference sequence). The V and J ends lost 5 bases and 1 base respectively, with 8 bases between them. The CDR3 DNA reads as TGTGCCAGCAGCCCCGGGGGGAACACTGAAGCTTTCTTT. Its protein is CASSPGGNTEAFF.

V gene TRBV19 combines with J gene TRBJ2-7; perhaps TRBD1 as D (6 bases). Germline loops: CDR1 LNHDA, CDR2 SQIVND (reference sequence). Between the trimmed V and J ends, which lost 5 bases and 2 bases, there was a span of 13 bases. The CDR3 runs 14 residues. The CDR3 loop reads CASSSRGSTYEQYF. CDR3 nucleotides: TGTGCCAGTAGTTCTAGGGGGTCAACCTACGAGCAGTACTTC. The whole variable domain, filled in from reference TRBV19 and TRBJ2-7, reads DGGITQSPKYLFRKEGQNVTLSCEQNLNHDAMYWYRQDPGQGLRLIYYSQIVNDFQKGDIAEGYSVSREKKESFPLTVTSAQKNPTAFYLCASSSRGSTYEQYFGPGTRLTVT.

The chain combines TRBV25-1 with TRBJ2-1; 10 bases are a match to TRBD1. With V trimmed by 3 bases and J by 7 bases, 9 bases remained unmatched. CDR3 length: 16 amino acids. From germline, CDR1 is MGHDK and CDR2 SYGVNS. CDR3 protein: CASSDLGTGAWNEQFF. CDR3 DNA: TGTGCCAGCAGTGACCTCGGGACAGGGGCCTGGAATGAGCAGTTCTTC.

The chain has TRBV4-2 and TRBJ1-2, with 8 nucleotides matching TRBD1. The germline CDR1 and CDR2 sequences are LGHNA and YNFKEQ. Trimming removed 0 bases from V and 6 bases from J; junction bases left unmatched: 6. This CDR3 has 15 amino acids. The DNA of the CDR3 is TGTGCCAGCAGCCAAGAAGGGCAGGGGGCGAATGGCTACACCTTC. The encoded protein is CASSQEGQGANGYTF.

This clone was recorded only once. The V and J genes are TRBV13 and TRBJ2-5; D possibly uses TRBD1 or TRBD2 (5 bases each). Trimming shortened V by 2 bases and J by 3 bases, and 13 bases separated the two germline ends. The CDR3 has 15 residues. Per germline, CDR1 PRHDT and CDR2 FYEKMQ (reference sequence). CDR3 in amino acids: CASSLYEGMEETQYF. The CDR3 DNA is TGTGCCAGCAGCTTATACGAGGGGATGGAAGAGACCCAGTACTTC.

The CDR3 region has the DNA TGTGCCTGGAGTAAGCGGGCAGAGTCACCCCTCCACTTT. This sequence encodes CAWSKRAESPLHF. The chain has TRBV30 and TRBJ1-6; D gene unclear. CDR3 length equals 13 residues. Trimming removed 2 bases from V and 10 bases from J, with 12 bases in between. Germline CDR1 reads GTSNPN; CDR2 reads SVGIG (reference sequence).

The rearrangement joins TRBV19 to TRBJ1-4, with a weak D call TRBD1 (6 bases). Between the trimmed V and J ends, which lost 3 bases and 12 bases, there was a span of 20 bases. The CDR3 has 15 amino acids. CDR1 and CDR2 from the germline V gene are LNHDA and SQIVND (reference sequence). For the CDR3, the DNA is TGTGCCAGTAGTATCCCCCGGGACATTACGGAGGAACTGTTTTTT. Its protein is CASSIPRDITEELFF. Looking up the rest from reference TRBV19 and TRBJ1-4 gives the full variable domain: DGGITQSPKYLFRKEGQNVTLSCEQNLNHDAMYWYRQDPGQGLRLIYYSQIVNDFQKGDIAEGYSVSREKKESFPLTVTSAQKNPTAFYLCASSIPRDITEELFFGSGTQLSVL.

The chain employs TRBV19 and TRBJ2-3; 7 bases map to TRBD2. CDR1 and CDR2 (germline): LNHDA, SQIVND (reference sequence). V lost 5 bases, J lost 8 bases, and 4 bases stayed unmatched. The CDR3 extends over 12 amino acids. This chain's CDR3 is CASSVREGTQYF. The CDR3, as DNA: TGTGCCAGTAGTGTCAGGGAGGGTACGCAGTATTTT.

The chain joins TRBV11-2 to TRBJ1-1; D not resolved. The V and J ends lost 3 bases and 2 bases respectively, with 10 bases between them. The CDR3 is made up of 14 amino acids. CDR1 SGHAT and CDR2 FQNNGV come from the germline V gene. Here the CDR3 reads CASSFGRANTEAFF. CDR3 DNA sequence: TGTGCCAGCAGCTTTGGAAGGGCTAACACTGAAGCTTTCTTT.

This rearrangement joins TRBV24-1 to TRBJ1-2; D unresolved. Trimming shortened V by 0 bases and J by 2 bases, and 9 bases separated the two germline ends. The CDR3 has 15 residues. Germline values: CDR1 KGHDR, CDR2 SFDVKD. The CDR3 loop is CATSDLRTENYGYTF. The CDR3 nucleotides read TGTGCCACCAGTGATTTGCGGACCGAGAACTATGGCTACACCTTC.

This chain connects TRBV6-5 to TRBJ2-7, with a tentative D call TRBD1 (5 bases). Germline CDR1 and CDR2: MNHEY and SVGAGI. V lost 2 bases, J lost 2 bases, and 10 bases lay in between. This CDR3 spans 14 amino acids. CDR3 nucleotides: TGTGCCAGCAGTTACCAGTGGGGCCCCTACGAGCAGTACTTC. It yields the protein CASSYQWGPYEQYF.

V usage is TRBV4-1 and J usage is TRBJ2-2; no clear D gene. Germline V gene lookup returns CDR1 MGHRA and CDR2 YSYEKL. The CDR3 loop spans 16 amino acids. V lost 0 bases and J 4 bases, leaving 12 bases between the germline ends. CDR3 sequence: CASSQDKGQATGELFF. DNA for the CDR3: TGCGCCAGCAGCCAAGATAAAGGCCAGGCCACCGGGGAGCTGTTTTTT.